These 18 T cell receptor beta chains share one sample of origin, sequenced in a study of human T cells and chemical hapten exposure. TCRdb re-called the RACE reads with MiXCR, one entry per CDR3 protein. The sample has approximately 40,000 distinct CDR3 sequences; over 3% are singletons. Time point given: patch test 2, 6 weeks after DPC sensitization. Treatment described: therapeutic diphenylcyclopropenone sensitization with weekly scalp DPC. This material consisted of whole blood, taken in connection with sensitization to the hapten diphenylcyclopropenone (DPC). The receptors come from a man aged 40-50 years with alopecia areata. Some clones in this sample may be carry-over from other donors' samples.

This clonotype came up many times. The chain's CDR3 is CASGLALSTDTQYF. The CDR3 nucleotides read TGCGCCAGCGGACTAGCGTTAAGCACAGATACGCAGTATTTT. The chain has TRBV10-2 and TRBJ2-3; TRBD2 agrees at 9 bases. Losses at the gene ends were 8 bases for V and 0 bases for J; bases not matched to a gene: 3. The CDR3 sequence is 14 residues long. CDR1 is WSHSY and CDR2 is SAAADI in the germline V gene.

This clonotype has at least ten counts. The V call is TRBV5-1, the J call TRBJ2-7; 7 nucleotides line up with TRBD1. With 5 bases clipped from V and 6 bases from J, the junction kept 14 bases outside the gene matches. This CDR3 is 15 amino acids long. Per the germline V gene, CDR1 is SGHRS and CDR2 is YFSETQ. Written as DNA, the CDR3 is TGCGCCAGCAGTGAAACAGGGGTGGTGACTTTCGAGCAGTACTTC. Residues: CASSETGVVTFEQYF. The full variable domain, in which reference TRBV5-1 and TRBJ2-7 provide the parts outside the CDR3, is KAGVTQTPRYLIKTRGQQVTLSCSPISGHRSVSWYQQTPGQGLQFLFEYFSETQRNKGNFPGRFSGRQFSNSRSEMNVSTLELGDSALYLCASSETGVVTFEQYFGPGTRLTVT.

This clonotype was seen a handful of times. The chain carries TRBV4-3 and TRBJ2-3; 13 bases are shared with TRBD2. V was pared by 2 bases and J by 2 bases, with 4 bases of the junction left unmatched. The CDR3 spans 17 residues. Germline values: CDR1 LGHNA, CDR2 YSLEER. The CDR3 region is CASSQRLAGGSTDTQYF. For the CDR3, the DNA is TGCGCCAGCAGCCAAAGACTAGCGGGAGGCTCCACAGATACGCAGTATTTT.

In its sample, this clonotype was seen many times. The chain is built from TRBV4-2 and TRBJ2-7; D is unresolved. V was pared by 0 bases and J by 7 bases, with 10 bases between. There are 13 residues in the CDR3. In germline, CDR1 is LGHNA, CDR2 YNFKEQ. CDR3 nucleotide sequence: TGTGCCAGCAGCCAAGAGCCGAGGAGTGAGCAGTACTTC. This gives the protein CASSQEPRSEQYF.

This clonotype appeared many times. The rearrangement uses TRBV6-1 and TRBJ2-3, with 9 nucleotides matching TRBD2. Per the germline V gene, CDR1 is MNHNS and CDR2 is SASEGT. Losses at the gene ends were 4 bases for V and 2 bases for J; bases not matched to a gene: 7. There are 16 residues in the CDR3. The CDR3 is CASSGLSGSPTDTQYF. As DNA, the CDR3 is TGTGCCAGCAGTGGTCTTAGCGGGAGCCCCACAGATACGCAGTATTTT.

This clonotype was observed a few times. The chain uses TRBV6-6 and TRBJ2-2, with D perhaps matching TRBD2 (6 bases). Germline-derived CDR1 and CDR2 are MNHNY and SVGAGI (reference sequence). The CDR3 spans 15 residues. The V end lost 4 bases, the J end lost 1 base, and 10 bases lay between the germline ends. The DNA of the CDR3 is TGTGCCAGCAGTTCGACTAGACTGAACACCGGGGAGCTGTTTTTT. It codes for CASSSTRLNTGELFF.

This clonotype showed up many times. The chain joins TRBV18 to TRBJ2-4; 12 bases map to TRBD2. Trimming removed 0 bases from V and 7 bases from J; junction bases left unmatched: 7. This CDR3 region has 17 residues. The germline CDR1 and CDR2 sequences are KGHSH and LQKENI. The CDR3 protein is CASSPPTSGSRLNIQYF. The CDR3 region has the DNA TGTGCCAGCTCACCACCGACTAGCGGGAGTCGGTTGAACATTCAGTACTTC.

This clonotype appeared many times. The chain employs TRBV12-3 or TRBV12-4 and TRBJ2-1; 9 positions match TRBD2. The J segment lost 0 bases and the V segment lost 7 bases, leaving 1 base of the junction unmatched. This CDR3 region has 14 residues. CDR3 sequence: CASTLAGSYNEQFF. For the CDR3, the DNA is TGTGCCAGCACACTAGCGGGCTCCTACAATGAGCAGTTCTTC.

This clonotype was recorded at least ten times. The chain joins TRBV2 to TRBJ2-7, with D perhaps TRBD1 or TRBD2 (5 bases each). The CDR3 is 13 residues long. Germline V gene lookup returns CDR1 SNHLY and CDR2 FYNNEI. V lost 10 bases and J lost 5, with 18 bases in between. In DNA form, the CDR3 reads TGTGCCATCCTCTCAGGGACGAAGGACGAGCAGTACTTC. Translation: CAILSGTKDEQYF.

This clonotype was detected ten times or more. This chain uses TRBV30 with TRBJ2-1; perhaps TRBD2 as D (6 bases). The germline gives CDR1 GTSNPN, CDR2 SVGIG (reference sequence). The CDR3 is 12 residues long. V was pared by 1 base and J by 7 bases, with 8 bases between. The chain's CDR3 is CAWSAGSNEQFF. In nucleotides, the CDR3 is TGTGCCTGGAGTGCCGGGAGTAATGAGCAGTTCTTC.

This clonotype was seen many times. This chain's CDR3 is CASSEGISRGNQPQHF. DNA for the CDR3: TGTGCCAGCAGTGAAGGAATCTCTAGGGGCAATCAGCCCCAGCATTTT. The chain combines TRBV6-1 with TRBJ1-5; D gene uncertain. The CDR3 loop spans 16 amino acids. CDR1 and CDR2 from the germline V gene are MNHNS and SASEGT. V lost 1 base and J 2 bases, leaving 12 bases between the germline ends.

The J gene is TRBJ1-2, the V gene TRBV28; D gene ambiguous. The CDR3 totals 14 residues. Trimming removed 2 bases at V and 4 bases at J, with 11 bases between. The germline gives CDR1 MDHEN, CDR2 SYDVKM. The CDR3 DNA reads TGTGCCAGCAGTTTAGGCTCCGAGCGCTATGGCTACACCTTC. Encoded protein: CASSLGSERYGYTF.

Details on this clonotype: A much larger clone is a single base away; this may be a read error. The V call is TRBV28, the J call TRBJ1-1, with a tentative D call TRBD1 (5 bases). The CDR3 contains 12 residues. Per germline, CDR1 MDHEN and CDR2 SYDVKM. The V end was cut by 6 bases, the J end by 11 bases, with 16 bases between. The CDR3 nucleotides read TGTGCCAGCAGCTCAGGGATCCGAAGGGCTTTCTTT. Its protein is CASSSGIRRAFF.

This clonotype has a count of ten or more. The chain employs TRBV20-1 and TRBJ2-7; no firm D call. Deletions cut 0 bases from V and 0 bases from J, with 12 bases between. There are 15 residues in the CDR3. Germline values: CDR1 DFQATT, CDR2 SNEGSKA (reference sequence). Written as DNA, the CDR3 is TGCAGTGCTAGAGATGTTCCGGTGACCTCCTACGAGCAGTACTTC. Translating gives CSARDVPVTSYEQYF.

The sample holds many counts of this clonotype. CDR3 sequence: CASSYLAGGRNTGELFF. DNA of the CDR3: TGTGCCAGCAGTTACCTAGCGGGAGGTCGGAACACCGGGGAGCTGTTTTTT. The chain employs TRBV6-5 and TRBJ2-2, with TRBD2 identical over 11 bases. Trimming at V came to 2 bases and at J to 1 base, leaving 3 bases not matched to a gene. This CDR3 contains 17 residues. Looked up from germline, CDR1 is MNHEY and CDR2 is SVGAGI.

The sample holds many counts of this clonotype. This chain uses TRBV7-9 with TRBJ2-1, with TRBD2 matching 7 bases. Germline lookup yields CDR1 SEHNR and CDR2 FQNEAQ (reference sequence). The CDR3 extends over 15 amino acids. The V segment lost 11 bases and the J segment 3 bases; nucleotides outside the gene matches: 13. The chain's CDR3 is CAAPLGGGNYNEQFF. In nucleotides, the CDR3 is TGTGCCGCTCCTCTGGGGGGGGGAAACTACAATGAGCAGTTCTTC. Drawing the rest from reference TRBV7-9 and TRBJ2-1, the complete variable domain is DTGVSQNPRHKITKRGQNVTFRCDPISEHNRLYWYRQTLGQGPEFLTYFQNEAQLEKSRLLSDRFSAERPKGSFSTLEIQRTEQGDSAMYLCAAPLGGGNYNEQFFGPGTRLTVL.

This clonotype was recorded at least ten times. The V call is TRBV9, the J call TRBJ2-7, with TRBD1 as a possible D gene (8 bases). CDR3 length: 15 residues. The germline V and J ends were trimmed by 0 bases and 4 bases, with 14 bases remaining between them. CDR1 SGDLS and CDR2 YYNGEE come from the germline V gene. The CDR3 nucleotides read TGTGCCAGCAGCGTAGCGGACAGGGAGGGGTACGAGCAGTACTTC. It codes for CASSVADREGYEQYF. Filled out from reference TRBV9 and TRBJ2-7, the complete variable domain reads DSGVTQTPKHLITATGQRVTLRCSPRSGDLSVYWYQQSLDQGLQFLIQYYNGEERAKGNILERFSAQQFPDLHSELNLSSLELGDSALYFCASSVADREGYEQYFGPGTRLTVT.

This clonotype has a count of ten or more. The gene calls are TRBV28 and TRBJ2-1; TRBD2 is a possible D gene (5 bases). CDR3 length: 16 residues. The V gene's germline CDR1 is MDHEN and CDR2 SYDVKM. V was trimmed by 4 bases and J by 3 bases, leaving 16 bases between them. The CDR3 sequence: CASSSPLAAVYNEQFF. Here the CDR3 DNA reads TGTGCCAGCAGTTCGCCGTTGGCAGCGGTCTACAATGAGCAGTTCTTC.